The clone carrying this T cell receptor (beta chain) turned up a few times. As yet, its antigen is unknown. Treatment specified: roughly 11-day PBMC culture with coronavirus spike peptide pools or control peptides (ViraFEST assay). Before the COVID-19 pandemic (2011-2018), CD4+ T cells were obtained from the unexposed donor. This sample stems from a study of vaccination and CD4 T cells after COVID-19. Cultured CD4+ T-cell DNA underwent Oncomine TCR Beta short-read sequencing. MiXCR, run by TCRdb on the PCR reads, gives a single entry per CDR3 protein. The sample records roughly 7,000 distinct CDR3 sequences, about 32% being singletons. Trimming stripped 6 bases from V and 5 bases from J, with 17 bases between. Germline lookup yields CDR1 KGHDR and CDR2 SFDVKD. The CDR3 loop spans 15 amino acids.

The chain uses TRBV24-1 and TRBJ2-3, with D uncertain. The clonotype was recovered from a human donor in good health. Sequenced input: CD4+ T cells from blood, cultured in vitro. For the CDR3, the DNA is TGTGCCACCAGTACCTCGGATGGTGGGTTAGATACGCAGTATTTT. Protein product: CATSTSDGGLDTQYF.